These 12 T cell receptor beta chains originate from one sample sequenced in a study of shared clonotypes between healthy human individuals (dated by TCRdb to 2018 to 2021). The protocol used for the library was the immunoSEQ multiplex PCR assay. TCRdb took this table from immuneACCESS and kept in-frame rearrangements with V and J called. Such tables lack part of the clones; where checked against another copy, unresolved V genes explain under half of the gap, and the rest is unexplained. A total of approximately 2.1 million clones appear in this sample, 80% to 95% of them only once. Jointly, the top ten make up under 0.45% of the sample. The specimen sequenced was naive CD4+ T cells from PBMCs. Read against the paper, the sample's cell subset or site label means: CD45RA+ positively selected. The receptor source for this set is a man aged 18 to 30 in good health. Some clones in this sample may be carry-over from other donors' samples.

This chain joins TRBV12-1 and TRBJ2-2. TRBV12-1 is a pseudogene locus. The CDR3 has 17 amino acids. The CDR3 loop is CASSFPSVRVHTGELFF. CDR3 in DNA: TGTGCCAGCAGCTTTCCCTCGGTTAGGGTCCACACCGGGGAGCTGTTTTTT.

The V call is TRBV9, the J call TRBJ2-5; possible D gene TRBD1, 6 bases. CDR1 is SGDLS, CDR2 YYNGEE, per germline. The CDR3 runs 14 residues. Trimming pared 7 bases from V and 2 bases from J, leaving 15 bases between. CDR3 sequence: CASSMGAPQETQYF. In DNA form, the CDR3 reads TGTGCCAGCTCCATGGGGGCGCCTCAAGAGACCCAGTACTTC.

The gene calls are TRBV2 and TRBJ2-7, with D perhaps matching TRBD2 (5 bases). Trimming took 3 bases from V and 1 from J, leaving 10 bases between them. Germline CDR1 is SNHLY and CDR2 is FYNNEI. This CDR3 is built from 14 residues. CDR3: CASSDRGWSYEQYF. For the CDR3, the DNA is TGTGCCAGCAGTGATCGGGGTTGGTCCTACGAGCAGTACTTC.

The chain couples TRBV28 to TRBJ1-2; D is perhaps TRBD1 (6 bases). The CDR3 consists of 11 residues. In germline, CDR1 is MDHEN, CDR2 SYDVKM. V lost 8 bases and J lost 8, with 12 bases in between. The CDR3 sequence is CASDQGSGYTF. The CDR3 DNA reads as TGTGCCAGCGACCAGGGGTCCGGCTACACCTTC.

The V call is TRBV28, the J call TRBJ1-2; D perhaps matches TRBD1 (5 bases). The CDR3 spans 16 residues. Germline assignment: CDR1 MDHEN and CDR2 SYDVKM. Trimming cost V 7 bases and J 7 bases, with 25 bases left between them. CDR3 in DNA: TGTGCCAGCATTACCCGATGGGGGAAATCACGGAGTGGCTACACCTTC. Its translation is CASITRWGKSRSGYTF.

The chain carries TRBV9 and TRBJ2-5; D might be TRBD1 (6 bases). The V gene's germline CDR1 is SGDLS and CDR2 YYNGEE. The CDR3 has 15 residues. The ends were cut back, 2 bases at V and 2 bases at J, with 13 bases in the middle. The CDR3 reads CASSVRPQGQETQYF. The CDR3 DNA is TGTGCCAGCAGCGTTCGTCCACAGGGTCAAGAGACCCAGTACTTC.

The chain is built from TRBV5-5 and TRBJ1-5; 7 bases align to TRBD1. The CDR3 has 13 amino acids. Per the germline V gene, CDR1 is SGHKS and CDR2 is YYEKEE (reference sequence). J gave up 8 bases and V 4 bases, and 6 bases lay outside the gene matches. The DNA of the CDR3 is TGTGCCAGCAGCCGGGACAGCGGGGAGCCCCAGCATTTT. Translated, it gives CASSRDSGEPQHF.

The J gene is TRBJ2-1, the V gene TRBV5-1; tentatively, D is TRBD2 (5 bases). Germline CDR1 and CDR2: SGHRS and YFSETQ. This CDR3 is 14 amino acids long. Trimming removed 4 bases at V and 6 bases at J, with 14 bases between. The CDR3 loop reads CASSAAGAGNEQFF. CDR3 bases: TGCGCCAGCAGCGCGGCGGGTGCAGGCAATGAGCAGTTCTTC. Full variable domain (outside the CDR3, taken from reference TRBV5-1 and TRBJ2-1): KAGVTQTPRYLIKTRGQQVTLSCSPISGHRSVSWYQQTPGQGLQFLFEYFSETQRNKGNFPGRFSGRQFSNSRSEMNVSTLELGDSALYLCASSAAGAGNEQFFGPGTRLTVL.

This chain joins TRBV25-1 and TRBJ2-5; 8 nucleotides align to TRBD1. This CDR3 has 17 residues. The V and J ends lost 5 bases and 2 bases, in that order; junction bases with no gene match: 13. Germline CDR1 reads MGHDK; CDR2 reads SYGVNS. The CDR3 loop is CASSSRQGNPFQETQYF. In DNA form, the CDR3 reads TGTGCCAGCAGTTCCCGACAGGGGAACCCCTTTCAAGAGACCCAGTACTTC.

Only one count was recorded for this clone. The chain combines TRBV7-9 with TRBJ2-7; weak D call: TRBD1 (5 bases). The CDR3 length is 15 residues. The ends were cut back, 5 bases at V and 6 bases at J, with 20 bases in the middle. Germline assignment: CDR1 SEHNR and CDR2 FQNEAQ (reference sequence). CDR3 region: CASSLGAGRMGEQYF. The CDR3 nucleotides read TGTGCCAGCAGCCTAGGGGCAGGCCGGATGGGCGAGCAGTACTTC.

Turning to this clone: The identical CDR3 is also encoded by other nucleotide sequences in the sample. The chain employs TRBV5-1 and TRBJ2-6; D is ambiguous. Trimming took 0 bases from V and 1 from J, leaving 5 bases between them. Germline CDR1 SGHRS, CDR2 YFSETQ. The CDR3 has 15 residues. The DNA for the CDR3 is TGCGCCAGCAGCTTGGGTGTGTCTGGGGCCAACGTCCTGACTTTC. Translating it yields CASSLGVSGANVLTF.

The table lists this clone with a count of one. Other DNA sequences of this sample code for an identical CDR3. The rearrangement links TRBV29-1 to TRBJ1-1; possible D gene TRBD1, 5 bases. V was cut by 6 bases and J by 5 bases, with 10 bases left in between. Germline lookup yields CDR1 SQVTM and CDR2 ANQGSEA. This CDR3 has 11 amino acids. CDR3 DNA sequence: TGCAGCGTCAGTCGGGGGACTGAAGCTTTCTTT. This encodes CSVSRGTEAFF.